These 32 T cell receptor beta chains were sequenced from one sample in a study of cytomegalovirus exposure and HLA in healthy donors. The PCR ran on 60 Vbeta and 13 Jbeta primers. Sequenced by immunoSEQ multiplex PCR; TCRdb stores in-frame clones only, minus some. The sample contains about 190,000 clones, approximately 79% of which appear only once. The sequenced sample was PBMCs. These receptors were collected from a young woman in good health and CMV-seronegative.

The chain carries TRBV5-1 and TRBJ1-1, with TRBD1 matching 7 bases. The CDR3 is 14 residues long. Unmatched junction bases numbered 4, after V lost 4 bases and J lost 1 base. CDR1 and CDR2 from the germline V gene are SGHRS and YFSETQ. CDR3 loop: CASSARTGNTEAFF. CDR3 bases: TGCGCCAGCAGCGCGCGGACAGGGAACACTGAAGCTTTCTTT.

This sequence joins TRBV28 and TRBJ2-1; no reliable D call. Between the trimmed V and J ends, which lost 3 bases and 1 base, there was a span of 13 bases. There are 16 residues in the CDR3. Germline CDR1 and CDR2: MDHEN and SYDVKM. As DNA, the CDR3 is TGTGCCAGCAGTTTTCCCGAGACACCTTCCTACAATGAGCAGTTCTTC. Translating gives CASSFPETPSYNEQFF.

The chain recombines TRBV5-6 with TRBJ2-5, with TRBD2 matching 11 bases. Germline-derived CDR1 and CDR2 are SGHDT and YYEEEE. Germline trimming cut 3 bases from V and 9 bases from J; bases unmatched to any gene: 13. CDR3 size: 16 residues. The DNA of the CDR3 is TGTGCCAGCAGCTCTGGACTAGCGGGCGCCTTGGGACCCCAGTACTTC. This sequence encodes CASSSGLAGALGPQYF.

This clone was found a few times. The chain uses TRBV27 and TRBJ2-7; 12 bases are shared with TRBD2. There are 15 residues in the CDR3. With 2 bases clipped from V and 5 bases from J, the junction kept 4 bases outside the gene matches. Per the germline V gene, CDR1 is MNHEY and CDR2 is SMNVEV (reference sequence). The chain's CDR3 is CASSLTTSGSHEQYF. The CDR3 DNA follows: TGTGCCAGCAGTTTAACGACTAGCGGGAGCCACGAGCAGTACTTC.

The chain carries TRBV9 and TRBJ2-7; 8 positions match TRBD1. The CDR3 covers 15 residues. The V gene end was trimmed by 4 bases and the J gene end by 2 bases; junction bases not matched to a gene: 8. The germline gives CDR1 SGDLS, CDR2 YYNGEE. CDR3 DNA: TGTGCCAGCAGCTCGAGCCCGGGACAGGCCTACGAGCAGTACTTC. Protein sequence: CASSSSPGQAYEQYF.

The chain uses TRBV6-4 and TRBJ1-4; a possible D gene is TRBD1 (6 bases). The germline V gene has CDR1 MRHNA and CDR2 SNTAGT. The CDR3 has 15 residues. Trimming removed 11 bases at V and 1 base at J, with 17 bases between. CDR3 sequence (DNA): TGTGCCGCTACGCTGGGGGCAAAAACTAATGAAAAACTGTTTTTT. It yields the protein CAATLGAKTNEKLFF.

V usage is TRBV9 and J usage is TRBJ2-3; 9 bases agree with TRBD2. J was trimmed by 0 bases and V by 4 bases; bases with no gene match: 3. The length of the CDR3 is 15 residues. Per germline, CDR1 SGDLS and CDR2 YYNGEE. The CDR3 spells CASSRLAASTDTQYF. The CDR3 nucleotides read TGTGCCAGCAGCCGACTAGCGGCTAGCACAGATACGCAGTATTTT. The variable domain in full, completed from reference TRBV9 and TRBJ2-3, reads DSGVTQTPKHLITATGQRVTLRCSPRSGDLSVYWYQQSLDQGLQFLIQYYNGEERAKGNILERFSAQQFPDLHSELNLSSLELGDSALYFCASSRLAASTDTQYFGPGTRLTVL.

CDR3 sequence: CASNRQGAGTDTQYF. CDR3 DNA sequence: TGTGCCAGCAACCGACAGGGGGCGGGCACAGATACGCAGTATTTT. The J gene is TRBJ2-3, the V gene TRBV6-1, with TRBD1 matching over 10 bases. This CDR3 is 15 amino acids long. The trim removed 7 bases at V and 1 base at J, leaving 5 bases unmatched. Germline CDR1 and CDR2: MNHNS and SASEGT.

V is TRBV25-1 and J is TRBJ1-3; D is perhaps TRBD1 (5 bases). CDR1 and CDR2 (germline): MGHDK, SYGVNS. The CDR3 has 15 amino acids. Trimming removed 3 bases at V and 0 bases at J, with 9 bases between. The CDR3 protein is CASSDPTGSGNTIYF. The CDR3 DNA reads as TGTGCCAGCAGTGATCCCACAGGCTCTGGAAACACCATATATTTT.

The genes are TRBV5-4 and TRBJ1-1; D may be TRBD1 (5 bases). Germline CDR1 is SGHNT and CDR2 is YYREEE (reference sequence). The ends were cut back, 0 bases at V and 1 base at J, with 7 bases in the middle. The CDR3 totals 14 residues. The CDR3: CASSLEQENTEAFF. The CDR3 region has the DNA TGTGCCAGCAGCTTGGAACAGGAGAACACTGAAGCTTTCTTT. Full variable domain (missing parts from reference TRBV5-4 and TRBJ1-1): ETGVTQSPTHLIKTRGQQVTLRCSSQSGHNTVSWYQQALGQGPQFIFQYYREEENGRGNFPPRFSGLQFPNYSSELNVNALELDDSALYLCASSLEQENTEAFFGQGTRLTVV.

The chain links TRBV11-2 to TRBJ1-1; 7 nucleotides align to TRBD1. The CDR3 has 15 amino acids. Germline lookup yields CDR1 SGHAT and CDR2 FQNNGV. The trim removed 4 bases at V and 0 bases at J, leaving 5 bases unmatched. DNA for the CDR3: TGTGCCAGCAGCTCCGGACAGGCCATGAACACTGAAGCTTTCTTT. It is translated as CASSSGQAMNTEAFF.

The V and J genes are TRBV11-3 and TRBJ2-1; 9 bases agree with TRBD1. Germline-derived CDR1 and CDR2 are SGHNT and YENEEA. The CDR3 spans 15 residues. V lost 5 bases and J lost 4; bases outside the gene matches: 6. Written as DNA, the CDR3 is TGTGCCAGCAGCGCAAGACAGGGGGTATACAATGAGCAGTTCTTC. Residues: CASSARQGVYNEQFF.

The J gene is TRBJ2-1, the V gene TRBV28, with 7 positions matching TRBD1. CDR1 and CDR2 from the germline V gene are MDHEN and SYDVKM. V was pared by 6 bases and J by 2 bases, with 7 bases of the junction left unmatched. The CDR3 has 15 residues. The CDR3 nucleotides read TGTGCCAGCAGATCCGGGACAGCGCCCTACAATGAGCAGTTCTTC. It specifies CASRSGTAPYNEQFF.

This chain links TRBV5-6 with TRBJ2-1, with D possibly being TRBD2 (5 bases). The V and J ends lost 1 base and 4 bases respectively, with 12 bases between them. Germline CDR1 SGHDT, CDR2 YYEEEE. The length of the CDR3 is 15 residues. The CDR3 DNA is TGTGCCAGCAGCTTGCCGCAGGAGGCGTACAATGAGCAGTTCTTC. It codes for CASSLPQEAYNEQFF.

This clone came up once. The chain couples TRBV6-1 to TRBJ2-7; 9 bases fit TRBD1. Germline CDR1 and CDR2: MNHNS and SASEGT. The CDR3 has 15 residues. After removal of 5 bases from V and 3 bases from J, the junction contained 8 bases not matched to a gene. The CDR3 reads CASSPRGQGHYEQYF. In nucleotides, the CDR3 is TGTGCCAGCAGTCCCCGGGGACAGGGACACTACGAGCAGTACTTC.

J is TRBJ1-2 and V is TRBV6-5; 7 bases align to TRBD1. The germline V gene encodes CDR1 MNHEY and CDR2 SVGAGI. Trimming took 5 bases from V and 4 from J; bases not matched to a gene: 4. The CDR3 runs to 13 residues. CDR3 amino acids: CASSETGTYGYTF. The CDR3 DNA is TGTGCCAGCAGTGAGACAGGGACCTATGGCTACACCTTC.

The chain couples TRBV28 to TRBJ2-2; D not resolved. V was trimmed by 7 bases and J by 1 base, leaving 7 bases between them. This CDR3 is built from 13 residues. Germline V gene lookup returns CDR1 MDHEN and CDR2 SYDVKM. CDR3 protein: CASNYLNTGELFF. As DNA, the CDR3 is TGTGCCAGCAACTACCTGAACACCGGGGAGCTGTTTTTT.

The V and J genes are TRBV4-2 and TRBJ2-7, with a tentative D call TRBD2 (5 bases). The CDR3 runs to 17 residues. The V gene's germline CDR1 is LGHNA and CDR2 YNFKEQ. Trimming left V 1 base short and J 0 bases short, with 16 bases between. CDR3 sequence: CASSQGRGGQFSYEQYF. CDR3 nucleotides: TGTGCCAGCAGCCAAGGTCGGGGTGGTCAGTTCTCCTACGAGCAGTACTTC.

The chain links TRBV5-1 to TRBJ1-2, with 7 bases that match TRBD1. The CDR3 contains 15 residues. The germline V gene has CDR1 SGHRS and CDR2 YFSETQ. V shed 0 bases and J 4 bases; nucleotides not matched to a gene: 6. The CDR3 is CASSLDDRVSYGYTF. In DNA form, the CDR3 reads TGCGCCAGCAGCTTGGATGACAGGGTCTCCTATGGCTACACCTTC.

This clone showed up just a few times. CDR3 sequence (DNA): TGTGCCACCTGGGGGGTTTCCCCTGAAGCTTTCTTT. It is translated as CATWGVSPEAFF. V is TRBV28 and J is TRBJ1-1, with a tentative D call TRBD1 (5 bases). V was clipped by 10 bases and J by 6 bases, with 15 bases between them. Germline V gives CDR1 MDHEN, CDR2 SYDVKM. There are 12 residues in the CDR3.

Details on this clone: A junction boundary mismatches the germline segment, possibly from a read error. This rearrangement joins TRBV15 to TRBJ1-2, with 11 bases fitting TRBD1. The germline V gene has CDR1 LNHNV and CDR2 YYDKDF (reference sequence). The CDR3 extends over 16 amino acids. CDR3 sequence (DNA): TGTGCCATCAGCAGAGATAGGGACAGGGGGTTCTATGGCTACACCTTC. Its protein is CAISRDRDRGFYGYTF.

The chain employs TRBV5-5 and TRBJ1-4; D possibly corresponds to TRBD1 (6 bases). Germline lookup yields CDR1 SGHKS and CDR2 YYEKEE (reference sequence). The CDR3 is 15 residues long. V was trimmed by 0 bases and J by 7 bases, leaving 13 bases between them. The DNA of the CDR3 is TGTGCCAGCAGCTTGGGGAACAGGGAAATTGAAAAACTGTTTTTT. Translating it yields CASSLGNREIEKLFF.

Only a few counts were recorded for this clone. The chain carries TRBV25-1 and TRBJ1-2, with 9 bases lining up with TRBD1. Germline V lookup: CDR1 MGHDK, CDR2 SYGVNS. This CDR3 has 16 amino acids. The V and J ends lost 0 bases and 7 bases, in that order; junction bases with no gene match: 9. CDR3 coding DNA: TGTGCCAGCAGTGAATATTGGGACAGGGATTTTGGTGGCTACACCTTC. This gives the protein CASSEYWDRDFGGYTF.

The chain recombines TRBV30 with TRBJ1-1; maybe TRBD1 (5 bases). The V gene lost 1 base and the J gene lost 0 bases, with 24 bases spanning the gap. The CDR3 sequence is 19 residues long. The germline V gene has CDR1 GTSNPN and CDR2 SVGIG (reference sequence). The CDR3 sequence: CAWSGGTTPDALLNTEAFF. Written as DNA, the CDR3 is TGTGCCTGGAGTGGAGGGACTACCCCGGACGCTTTGCTGAACACTGAAGCTTTCTTT. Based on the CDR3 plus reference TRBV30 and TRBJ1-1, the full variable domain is SQTIHQWPATLVQPVGSPLSLECTVEGTSNPNLYWYRQAAGRGLQLLFYSVGIGQISSEVPQNLSASRPQDRQFILSSKKLLLSDSGFYLCAWSGGTTPDALLNTEAFFGQGTRLTVV.

The CDR3 sequence is CSVGGTGYTGNTIYF. The CDR3 coding sequence is TGCAGCGTTGGAGGGACAGGGTATACTGGAAACACCATATATTTT. The chain carries TRBV29-1 and TRBJ1-3; 9 bases map to TRBD1. The CDR3 runs to 15 residues. Per the germline V gene, CDR1 is SQVTM and CDR2 is ANQGSEA. After removal of 4 bases from V and 2 bases from J, the junction contained 6 bases not matched to a gene.

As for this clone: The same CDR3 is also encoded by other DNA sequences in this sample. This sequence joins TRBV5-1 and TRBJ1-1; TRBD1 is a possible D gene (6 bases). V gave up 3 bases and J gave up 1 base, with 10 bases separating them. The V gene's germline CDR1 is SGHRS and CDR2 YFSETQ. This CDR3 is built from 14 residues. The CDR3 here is CASSWGQTNTEAFF. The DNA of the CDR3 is TGCGCCAGCAGCTGGGGGCAGACGAACACTGAAGCTTTCTTT.

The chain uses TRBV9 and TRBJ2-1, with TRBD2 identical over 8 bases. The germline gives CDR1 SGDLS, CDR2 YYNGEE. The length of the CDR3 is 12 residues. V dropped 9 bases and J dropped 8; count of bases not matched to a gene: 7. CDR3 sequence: CATTGAGDEQFF. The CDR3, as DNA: TGTGCCACTACCGGAGCGGGGGATGAGCAGTTCTTC. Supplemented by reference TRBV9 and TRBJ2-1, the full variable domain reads DSGVTQTPKHLITATGQRVTLRCSPRSGDLSVYWYQQSLDQGLQFLIQYYNGEERAKGNILERFSAQQFPDLHSELNLSSLELGDSALYFCATTGAGDEQFFGPGTRLTVL.

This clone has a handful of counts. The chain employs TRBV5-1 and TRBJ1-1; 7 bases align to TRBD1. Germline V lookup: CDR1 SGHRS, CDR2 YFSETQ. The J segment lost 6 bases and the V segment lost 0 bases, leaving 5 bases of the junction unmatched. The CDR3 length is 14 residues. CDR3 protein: CASSLEGAWAEAFF. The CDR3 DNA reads TGCGCCAGCAGCTTGGAGGGGGCGTGGGCTGAAGCTTTCTTT.

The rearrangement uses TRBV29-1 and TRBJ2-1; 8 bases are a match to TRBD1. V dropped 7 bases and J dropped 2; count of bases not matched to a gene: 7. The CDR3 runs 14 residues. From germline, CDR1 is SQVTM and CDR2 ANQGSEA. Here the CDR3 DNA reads TGCAGCGCGCCGGACAGGGAGACCTACAATGAGCAGTTCTTC. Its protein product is CSAPDRETYNEQFF.

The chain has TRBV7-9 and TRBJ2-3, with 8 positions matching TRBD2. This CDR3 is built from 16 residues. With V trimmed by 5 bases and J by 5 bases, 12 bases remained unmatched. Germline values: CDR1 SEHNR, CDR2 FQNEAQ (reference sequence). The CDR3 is CASSTLPPGGLDTQYF. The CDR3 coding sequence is TGTGCCAGCAGCACACTACCACCGGGGGGGCTAGATACGCAGTATTTT.

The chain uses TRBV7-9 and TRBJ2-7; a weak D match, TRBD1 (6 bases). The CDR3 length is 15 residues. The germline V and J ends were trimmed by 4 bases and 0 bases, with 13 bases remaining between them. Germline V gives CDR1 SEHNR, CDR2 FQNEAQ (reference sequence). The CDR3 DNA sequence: TGTGCCAGCAGCTCCAGGGGCAGCCTCTCCTACGAGCAGTACTTC. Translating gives CASSSRGSLSYEQYF.

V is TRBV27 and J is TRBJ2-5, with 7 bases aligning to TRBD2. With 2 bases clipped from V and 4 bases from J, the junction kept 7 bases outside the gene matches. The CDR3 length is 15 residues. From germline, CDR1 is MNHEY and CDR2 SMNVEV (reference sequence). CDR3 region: CASSLGGEFGETQYF. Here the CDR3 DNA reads TGTGCCAGCAGTTTAGGGGGGGAGTTTGGAGAGACCCAGTACTTC.